This TCR beta chain was recorded in a study of blood T cell repertoires in COVID-19. Clones were read by immunoSEQ multiplex PCR, and TCRdb kept only the in-frame ones, dropping some. There are roughly 190,000 clones in the sample; roughly 80% occur only once, and over 9.5% lies in the top ten. Germline V lookup: CDR1 SQVTM, CDR2 ANQGSEA. Trimming cost V 7 bases and J 7 bases, with 19 bases left between them. There are 13 residues in the CDR3. The sequence derives from a man aged 40-50 years who had recovered from COVID-19. Sequenced material: PBMCs or T cells enriched from blood (not recorded which). The rearrangement joins TRBV29-1 to TRBJ1-2; no clear D gene. The CDR3 DNA reads as TGCAGCGCCCCAGACGGCTCATCGGGTGGCTACACCTTC. It specifies CSAPDGSSGGYTF.